This TCR beta chain was captured in a study of Ad26.COV2.S vaccination and SARS-CoV-2 variants. Study-level background: Donor allocation was to the COV1001 Ad26.COV2.S trial arm. Study-wide findings and caveats: Recipients of either vaccine or placebo displayed similar breadth of non-spike TCRs.

Comments on this clone: The antigen remains unidentified.

Trimming pared 5 bases from V and 1 base from J, leaving 18 bases between. CDR1 and CDR2 (germline): SGHVS, FQNEAQ. There are 16 residues in the CDR3. TCRdb's copy holds only in-frame clones and misses some; the assay was immunoSEQ multiplex PCR. This sample yields about 460,000 clones, of which roughly 87% are seen a single time; about 1.5% belongs to the top ten. Treatment indicated: roughly 19 received Ad26.COV2.S at low or high dose, single or two shots; 5 received placebo; per-sample allocation not given. Sampling was performed 63 days after the first vaccine or placebo injection. The sample came from a Boston adult aged 18-55 years. Wuhan-strain SARS-CoV-2 spike was expressed by the Ad26 vector that made up the vaccine.

The chain joins TRBV7-8 to TRBJ2-7; no firm D call. The TCR comes from a person aged 18 to 65 who received the Ad26.COV2.S COVID-19 vaccine or a placebo. This sample comprised peripheral blood, obtained in a trial of Ad26.COV2.S vaccine versus placebo. This CDR3 is CASSLARAGISYEQYF. The DNA of the CDR3 is TGTGCCAGCAGCCTCGCCCGGGCAGGAATTTCCTACGAGCAGTACTTC.